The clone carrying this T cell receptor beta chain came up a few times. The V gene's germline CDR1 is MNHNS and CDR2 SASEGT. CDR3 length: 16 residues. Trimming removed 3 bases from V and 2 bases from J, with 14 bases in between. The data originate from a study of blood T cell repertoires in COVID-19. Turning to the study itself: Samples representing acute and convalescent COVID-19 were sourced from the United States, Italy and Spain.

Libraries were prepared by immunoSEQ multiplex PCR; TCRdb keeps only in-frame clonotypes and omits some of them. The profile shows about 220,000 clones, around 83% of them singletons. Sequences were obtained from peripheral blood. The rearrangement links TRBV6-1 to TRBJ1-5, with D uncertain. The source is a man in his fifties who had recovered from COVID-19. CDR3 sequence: CASSETGSVGNQPQHF. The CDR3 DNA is TGTGCCAGCAGTGAGACGGGGTCCGTCGGCAATCAGCCCCAGCATTTT.